The 23 T cell receptor beta chains reported below all come from one sample, sequenced in a study of shared clonotypes between healthy human individuals. Generated by immunoSEQ multiplex PCR, the TCRdb table keeps only in-frame clones and is missing some. The repertoire holds 2 million to 2.5 million clones, with around 92% as singletons. The material sequenced was naive CD4+ T cells from PBMCs. Subset specified: CD45RA+ positively selected. The source is a man aged 18 to 29 in good health. Some clones in this sample may be carry-over from other donors' samples.

There are a few counts of this clone. The chain has TRBV2 and TRBJ1-2, with 7 bases matching TRBD1. V was pared by 7 bases and J by 4 bases, with 12 bases of the junction left unmatched. CDR1 and CDR2 from the germline V gene are SNHLY and FYNNEI. This CDR3 is built from 15 residues. The CDR3 is CASNARGQQGYGYTF. The CDR3 DNA is TGTGCCAGCAATGCCCGGGGACAGCAAGGCTATGGCTACACCTTC.

V and J are TRBV5-3 and TRBJ2-5; D is uncertain. TRBV5-3 is given ORF status, its function remaining uncertain. This CDR3 is 13 amino acids long. V was pared by 4 bases and J by 4 bases, with 11 bases between. The CDR3 nucleotides read TGTGCCAGAAGCCCCCAGCCCGTAGAGACCCAGTACTTC. This sequence encodes CARSPQPVETQYF.

The chain uses TRBV10-3 and TRBJ2-1; 12 positions agree with TRBD2. Germline values: CDR1 ENHRY, CDR2 SYGVKD. There are 18 residues in the CDR3. The ends lost 11 bases at V and 4 bases at J; junction bases unmatched: 18. The CDR3 nucleotides are TGTGCCGCTGGACGGAAGACTAGCGGGAGTGGACTGTACAATGAGCAGTTCTTC. Residues: CAAGRKTSGSGLYNEQFF.

This clone occurred once. This rearrangement joins TRBV19 to TRBJ2-2; 10 bases map to TRBD2. The V gene's germline CDR1 is LNHDA and CDR2 SQIVND (reference sequence). Losses at the gene ends were 6 bases for V and 6 bases for J; bases not matched to a gene: 7. The CDR3 is made up of 15 amino acids. CDR3 region: CASSPGAGGAGELFF. Here the CDR3 DNA reads TGTGCCAGTAGCCCTGGAGCGGGAGGGGCCGGGGAGCTGTTTTTT.

The V and J genes are TRBV4-3 and TRBJ2-2, with D possibly being TRBD1 or TRBD2 (5 bases each). V lost 4 bases to trimming and J lost 2 bases, with 11 bases between them. The length of the CDR3 is 15 residues. Germline V gives CDR1 LGHNA, CDR2 YSLEER. CDR3 sequence reads: CASSRGPLNTGELFF. The CDR3 region has the DNA TGCGCCAGCAGCCGGGGACCGCTTAACACCGGGGAGCTGTTTTTT.

The chain has TRBV6-6 and TRBJ2-7, with 8 bases identical to TRBD1. This CDR3 has 14 amino acids. V shed 6 bases, J shed 3 bases, and the junction held 7 bases outside the gene matches. CDR1 is MNHNY and CDR2 is SVGAGI in the germline V gene (reference sequence). The CDR3 nucleotides read TGTGCCAGCAGCCCTTGGGACAGGCACTACGAGCAGTACTTC. It encodes CASSPWDRHYEQYF.

The gene calls are TRBV19 and TRBJ1-3, with D perhaps TRBD1 (5 bases). Germline loops: CDR1 LNHDA, CDR2 SQIVND (reference sequence). The CDR3 covers 17 residues. Trimming pared 7 bases from V and 1 base from J, leaving 20 bases between. The CDR3 region is CASTDAGRGPSGNTIYF. DNA of the CDR3: TGTGCCAGTACTGATGCCGGTAGGGGTCCTTCTGGAAACACCATATATTTT.

This chain connects TRBV15 to TRBJ2-7, with D tentatively TRBD1 (6 bases). V lost 3 bases and J 8 bases, leaving 17 bases between the germline ends. CDR1 is LNHNV, CDR2 YYDKDF, per germline (reference sequence). The CDR3 is made up of 14 amino acids. The CDR3 nucleotides are TGTGCCACCAGCAGGGGACATAGTCCCGATCAGCAGTACTTC. As protein: CATSRGHSPDQQYF.

This clone was recorded only once. The chain couples TRBV10-3 to TRBJ2-7; 8 bases fit TRBD1. The CDR3 consists of 16 residues. CDR1 and CDR2 from the germline V gene are ENHRY and SYGVKD. V lost 6 bases to trimming and J lost 1 base; unmatched junction nucleotides: 11. The CDR3 loop is CAIREPGQARSYEQYF. The CDR3 region has the DNA TGTGCCATCAGAGAACCGGGACAGGCCCGTTCCTACGAGCAGTACTTC.

This sequence joins TRBV19 and TRBJ1-5; TRBD1 matches 7 bases. Germline-derived CDR1 and CDR2 are LNHDA and SQIVND (reference sequence). V trimming: 4 bases; J trimming: 1 base; junction bases outside the gene matches: 4. The CDR3 sequence is 15 residues long. CDR3 amino acids: CASSTTGPSNQPQHF. In nucleotides, the CDR3 is TGTGCCAGTAGTACGACAGGGCCAAGCAATCAGCCCCAGCATTTT.

To note about this clone: The identical CDR3 is also encoded by other nucleotide sequences in the sample. The chain carries TRBV30 and TRBJ2-5; D gene unclear. Looked up from germline, CDR1 is GTSNPN and CDR2 is SVGIG (reference sequence). The V and J ends lost 0 bases and 1 base respectively, with 6 bases between them. The CDR3 is 13 amino acids. The CDR3 DNA reads as TGTGCCTGGAGTGTTCAACCCCAAGAGACCCAGTACTTC. It specifies CAWSVQPQETQYF.

The V and J genes are TRBV14 and TRBJ2-1; D ambiguous. V was trimmed by 5 bases and J by 6 bases, leaving 14 bases between them. Germline values: CDR1 SGHDN, CDR2 FVKESK. CDR3 length: 14 residues. CDR3 bases: TGTGCCAGCAGCACCCGGGTGGGCGGCAATGAGCAGTTCTTC. It encodes CASSTRVGGNEQFF.

This clone was seen only once. This rearrangement joins TRBV5-1 to TRBJ2-1; perhaps TRBD2 as D (6 bases). The CDR3 covers 15 residues. Trimming removed 4 bases from V and 0 bases from J, with 11 bases in between. Germline V gives CDR1 SGHRS, CDR2 YFSETQ. CDR3 loop: CASSLGLLSYNEQFF. In DNA form, the CDR3 reads TGCGCCAGCAGCCTGGGACTCCTCTCCTACAATGAGCAGTTCTTC.

The rearrangement joins TRBV2 to TRBJ2-6, with no clear D. With 5 bases removed from V and 0 bases from J, the gap between germline ends came to 5 bases. Germline CDR1 and CDR2: SNHLY and FYNNEI. The CDR3 covers 14 residues. CDR3 residues: CASSSDSGANVLTF. The CDR3 nucleotides read TGTGCCAGCAGTTCAGACTCTGGGGCCAACGTCCTGACTTTC.

This chain connects TRBV27 to TRBJ2-5; 9 bases line up with TRBD1. There are 14 residues in the CDR3. V trimming: 5 bases; J trimming: 2 bases; junction bases outside the gene matches: 3. Germline V CDR1 and CDR2: MNHEY, SMNVEV (reference sequence). The CDR3 DNA reads TGTGCCAGCAGTGTCGACAGGGGGCAAGAGACCCAGTACTTC. Its protein is CASSVDRGQETQYF.

V is TRBV28 and J is TRBJ2-1, with 11 bases identical to TRBD2. CDR3 length: 15 amino acids. Germline-derived CDR1 and CDR2 are MDHEN and SYDVKM. The J segment lost 3 bases and the V segment lost 6 bases, leaving 4 bases of the junction unmatched. This CDR3 is CASSYTSGSYNEQFF. The CDR3 DNA sequence: TGTGCCAGCAGCTATACTAGCGGGAGCTACAATGAGCAGTTCTTC.

This clone was seen only a few times. The chain couples TRBV6-6 to TRBJ1-2, with D perhaps TRBD1 (5 bases). Germline V gene lookup returns CDR1 MNHNY and CDR2 SVGAGI (reference sequence). The CDR3 is 13 amino acids. V lost 5 bases and J lost 12, with 19 bases in between. This chain's CDR3 is CASSTDTPSRNTF. The CDR3 DNA follows: TGTGCCAGCAGTACGGACACCCCCAGTCGGAACACCTTC.

This chain joins TRBV4-3 and TRBJ2-1, with 9 bases aligning to TRBD2. The CDR3 sequence is 15 residues long. V shed 5 bases and J 5 bases; nucleotides not matched to a gene: 7. Per germline, CDR1 LGHNA and CDR2 YSLEER. The CDR3 region is CASSLEVAGDNEQFF. The CDR3 nucleotides read TGCGCCAGCAGCTTAGAGGTAGCGGGAGACAATGAGCAGTTCTTC.

The chain carries TRBV7-2 and TRBJ1-1; D is ambiguous. The V and J ends lost 5 bases and 1 base respectively, with 8 bases between them. The CDR3 runs 13 residues. Germline V gene data show CDR1 as SGHTA and CDR2 as FQGNSA. DNA for the CDR3: TGTGCCAGCAGCGCTTCTGGGAACACTGAAGCTTTCTTT. Translated, it gives CASSASGNTEAFF.

The chain employs TRBV27 and TRBJ1-5, with D tentatively TRBD1 (6 bases). This CDR3 is built from 17 residues. Germline CDR1 MNHEY, CDR2 SMNVEV (reference sequence). Trimming stripped 8 bases from V and 0 bases from J, with 20 bases between. The CDR3: CASRIRGRGDSNQPQHF. The DNA for the CDR3 is TGTGCCAGCCGGATCCGGGGGCGGGGGGATAGCAATCAGCCCCAGCATTTT.

The count of this clone is one. The V gene is TRBV6-1, the J gene TRBJ2-3, with D tentatively TRBD2 (6 bases). Trimming took 7 bases from V and 0 from J, leaving 11 bases between them. Germline CDR1 and CDR2: MNHNS and SASEGT. The CDR3 runs 14 residues. CDR3 in DNA: TGTGCCAGCACCTCGGGGGTAAGCACAGATACGCAGTATTTT. Amino acids: CASTSGVSTDTQYF.

Worth noting for this clone: Other nucleotide sequences from this sample produce the same CDR3. The CDR3 is CASSPGQGGTEAFF. DNA for the CDR3: TGTGCCAGCAGCCCAGGACAGGGGGGCACTGAAGCTTTCTTT. The V and J genes are TRBV7-3 and TRBJ1-1; the match to TRBD1 covers 10 bases. From germline, CDR1 is SGHTA and CDR2 FQGTGA. V lost 5 bases to trimming and J lost 4 bases; unmatched junction nucleotides: 4. The CDR3 has 14 residues.

The rearrangement links TRBV5-1 to TRBJ1-2, with no clear D. Germline V lookup: CDR1 SGHRS, CDR2 YFSETQ. Trimming left V 0 bases short and J 0 bases short, with 12 bases between. The CDR3 is 16 amino acids. CDR3 nucleotides: TGCGCCAGCAGCTTGGGGGGAACGCAAGCTAACTATGGCTACACCTTC. Translating it yields CASSLGGTQANYGYTF.